One and the same sample provided the 20 T cell receptor beta chains below, sequenced in a study of cytomegalovirus exposure and HLA in healthy donors. PCR primers comprised 60 Vbeta and 13 Jbeta primers. Sequenced by immunoSEQ multiplex PCR; TCRdb stores in-frame clones only, minus some. The table includes about 120,000 clones, 80% detected once. Sequencing used PBMCs. The receptor set was obtained from a female donor in good health and CMV-seropositive.

V is TRBV29-1 and J is TRBJ2-7; possible D gene TRBD1, 6 bases. V lost 5 bases and J 0 bases, leaving 11 bases between the germline ends. CDR3 length: 13 residues. CDR1 is SQVTM and CDR2 is ANQGSEA in the germline V gene. The CDR3, as DNA: TGCAGCGTTCATTCCAGGGGCTCCTACGAGCAGTACTTC. It codes for CSVHSRGSYEQYF.

The chain is built from TRBV28 and TRBJ2-7; a possible D gene is TRBD2 (6 bases). V was shortened by 7 bases and J by 3 bases, with 13 bases between the two germline ends. CDR1 is MDHEN, CDR2 SYDVKM, per germline. This CDR3 is built from 13 residues. DNA for the CDR3: TGTGCCAGCACCCTGGTGGGGGGCTACGAGCAGTACTTC. Residues: CASTLVGGYEQYF.

The chain joins TRBV5-1 to TRBJ2-3, with D perhaps matching TRBD1 (5 bases). The CDR3 loop spans 14 amino acids. V was clipped by 2 bases and J by 4 bases, with 11 bases between them. Germline lookup yields CDR1 SGHRS and CDR2 YFSETQ. CDR3 sequence reads: CASSFSPGSDTQYF. DNA of the CDR3: TGCGCCAGCAGCTTTTCTCCAGGGTCAGATACGCAGTATTTT.

The gene calls are TRBV10-1 and TRBJ1-6; 9 bases align to TRBD1. Germline V gene lookup returns CDR1 WNHNN and CDR2 SYGVQD (reference sequence). V shed 8 bases and J 0 bases; nucleotides not matched to a gene: 5. CDR3 size: 16 residues. The CDR3: CASPGTGSSYNSPLHF. CDR3 nucleotide sequence: TGCGCCAGCCCTGGGACAGGGAGCTCCTATAATTCACCCCTCCACTTT.

The chain recombines TRBV6-1 with TRBJ1-5; D is uncertain. There are 14 residues in the CDR3. Germline values: CDR1 MNHNS, CDR2 SASEGT. V was trimmed by 3 bases and J by 2 bases, leaving 8 bases between them. In nucleotides, the CDR3 is TGTGCCAGCAGTGATAACAGAGGCAATCAGCCCCAGCATTTT. Translating it yields CASSDNRGNQPQHF.

The chain has TRBV7-2 and TRBJ2-5; 8 bases fit TRBD2. J was trimmed by 8 bases and V by 5 bases; bases with no gene match: 7. CDR1 SGHTA and CDR2 FQGNSA come from the germline V gene. There are 13 residues in the CDR3. CDR3 loop: CASSPGTSETQYF. The CDR3 DNA reads TGTGCCAGCAGCCCTGGGACTAGTGAAACCCAGTACTTC. The full variable domain, completed using reference TRBV7-2 and TRBJ2-5, is GAGVSQSPSNKVTEKGKDVELRCDPISGHTALYWYRQSLGQGLEFLIYFQGNSAPDKSGLPSDRFSAERTGGSVSTLTIQRTQQEDSAVYLCASSPGTSETQYFGPGTRLLVL.

V and J are TRBV5-1 and TRBJ2-3; 11 nucleotides line up with TRBD2. The CDR3 has 17 amino acids. The V segment lost 0 bases and the J segment 5 bases; nucleotides outside the gene matches: 8. In germline, CDR1 is SGHRS, CDR2 YFSETQ. Written as DNA, the CDR3 is TGCGCCAGCAGCTTGGCCCCACTAGCGGGGGTAGGAGATACGCAGTATTTT. Translating it yields CASSLAPLAGVGDTQYF.

V and J are TRBV28 and TRBJ1-2; D perhaps matches TRBD1 (6 bases). V was shortened by 5 bases and J by 6 bases, with 7 bases between the two germline ends. In germline, CDR1 is MDHEN, CDR2 SYDVKM. The CDR3 contains 11 residues. This chain's CDR3 is CASSPGDGYTF. The CDR3 coding sequence is TGTGCCAGCAGTCCAGGGGATGGCTACACCTTC.

The J gene is TRBJ1-5, the V gene TRBV19; D uncertain. Germline V CDR1 and CDR2: LNHDA, SQIVND (reference sequence). CDR3 length: 13 residues. V lost 9 bases and J 2 bases, leaving 11 bases between the germline ends. CDR3 coding DNA: TGTGCCAGCACGCCCGGGGGCAATCAGCCCCAGCATTTT. Translation: CASTPGGNQPQHF.

The rearrangement uses TRBV4-1 and TRBJ1-1; tentative D call: TRBD1 (5 bases). Deletions cut 0 bases from V and 2 bases from J, with 13 bases between. Germline values: CDR1 MGHRA, CDR2 YSYEKL. The CDR3 is made up of 16 amino acids. DNA for the CDR3: TGCGCCAGCAGCCAAGATCCCCACAGGTTAAACACTGAAGCTTTCTTT. It codes for CASSQDPHRLNTEAFF.

CDR3 bases: TGTGCCAGCAGCCACACGACAGGGCTTACTGAAGCTTTCTTT. Its protein product is CASSHTTGLTEAFF. This sequence joins TRBV14 and TRBJ1-1, with 7 positions matching TRBD1. The CDR3 loop spans 14 amino acids. J was trimmed by 5 bases and V by 3 bases; bases with no gene match: 6. Looked up from germline, CDR1 is SGHDN and CDR2 is FVKESK.

The V gene is TRBV5-1, the J gene TRBJ2-7, with 11 positions matching TRBD1. The V gene's germline CDR1 is SGHRS and CDR2 YFSETQ. CDR3 length equals 15 residues. V was clipped by 4 bases and J by 3 bases; unmatched bases: 6. This chain's CDR3 is CASSTGQGANYEQYF. The CDR3, as DNA: TGCGCCAGCAGCACTGGACAGGGGGCAAACTACGAGCAGTACTTC.

This clone was found a few times. DNA for the CDR3: TGTGCCAGCAGCTCAGGACAGATGAACACTGAAGCTTTCTTT. Protein: CASSSGQMNTEAFF. The chain has TRBV7-6 and TRBJ1-1; D perhaps matches TRBD1 (6 bases). V lost 4 bases and J 0 bases, leaving 9 bases between the germline ends. There are 14 residues in the CDR3. Germline CDR1 and CDR2: SGHVS and FNYEAQ.

Here the CDR3 DNA reads TGCGCCAGCAGCCAAGCAGACAGTAACTATGGCTACACCTTC. Amino acid sequence: CASSQADSNYGYTF. V usage is TRBV4-1 and J usage is TRBJ1-2, with D possibly matching TRBD1 (5 bases). CDR3 length: 14 amino acids. Germline CDR1 is MGHRA and CDR2 is YSYEKL. Trimming left V 1 base short and J 1 base short, with 7 bases between.

This clone was recorded only once. This rearrangement joins TRBV6-6 to TRBJ2-7, with 8 bases matching TRBD2. This CDR3 contains 14 residues. CDR1 is MNHNY and CDR2 is SVGAGI in the germline V gene (reference sequence). The J segment lost 6 bases and the V segment lost 4 bases, leaving 8 bases of the junction unmatched. The CDR3 sequence is CASSSPGLGGEQYF. Written as DNA, the CDR3 is TGTGCCAGCAGTTCCCCGGGACTAGGGGGCGAGCAGTACTTC.

The chain has TRBV19 and TRBJ2-7; 9 bases fit TRBD1. The germline CDR1 and CDR2 sequences are LNHDA and SQIVND (reference sequence). V was clipped by 3 bases and J by 2 bases; unmatched bases: 8. The CDR3 totals 16 residues. This CDR3 is CASSMVNRGPPYEQYF. Here the CDR3 DNA reads TGTGCCAGTAGTATGGTCAACAGGGGGCCCCCCTACGAGCAGTACTTC. Based on the CDR3 plus reference TRBV19 and TRBJ2-7, the full variable domain is DGGITQSPKYLFRKEGQNVTLSCEQNLNHDAMYWYRQDPGQGLRLIYYSQIVNDFQKGDIAEGYSVSREKKESFPLTVTSAQKNPTAFYLCASSMVNRGPPYEQYFGPGTRLTVT.

This clone came up once. The chain carries TRBV18 and TRBJ2-7; the D gene is possibly TRBD2 (6 bases). The CDR3 is 12 amino acids. Germline-derived CDR1 and CDR2 are KGHSH and LQKENI. Between the trimmed V and J ends, which lost 0 bases and 6 bases, there was a span of 6 bases. CDR3 in DNA: TGTGCCAGCTCACCACCCGGGGGCGAGCAGTACTTC. This gives the protein CASSPPGGEQYF.

This rearrangement joins TRBV28 to TRBJ1-3; D gene ambiguous. Germline V gene data show CDR1 as MDHEN and CDR2 as SYDVKM. Trimming took 6 bases from V and 0 from J, leaving 6 bases between them. The CDR3 has 13 amino acids. The CDR3 is CASRKSSGNTIYF. CDR3 nucleotide sequence: TGTGCCAGCAGAAAGAGCTCTGGAAACACCATATATTTT.

This clone was found a few times. This sequence joins TRBV6-1 and TRBJ1-2; D is ambiguous. The CDR3 consists of 14 residues. V was clipped by 11 bases and J by 0 bases, with 16 bases between them. From germline, CDR1 is MNHNS and CDR2 SASEGT. CDR3 in DNA: TGTGCCGCCCTTAGGAGCTCAGCTAACTATGGCTACACCTTC. This gives the protein CAALRSSANYGYTF.

This clone was found a few times. The chain has TRBV7-9 and TRBJ2-3, with 10 bases that match TRBD2. V lost 5 bases and J lost 6; bases outside the gene matches: 11. CDR1 is SEHNR, CDR2 FQNEAQ, per germline (reference sequence). The CDR3 is made up of 16 amino acids. The CDR3 sequence: CASSIWTSGERDTQYF. CDR3 DNA: TGTGCCAGCAGCATATGGACTAGCGGCGAAAGGGATACGCAGTATTTT.